The 12 T cell receptor beta chains reported below all come from one sample, sequenced in a study of CD8 T cells in Susac syndrome. The RNA input was roughly 0.45 to 1 ug, and it was reverse transcribed with random hexamers. TCRdb re-derived calls from the immunoSEQ multiplex PCR reads in MiXCR, one entry per CDR3 protein. This table holds 80,000 or so distinct CDR3 sequences, around 96% found once. The sample taken for sequencing was CD8+ T cells from PBMCs. These receptors all come from a human donor with Susac syndrome.

The V and J genes are TRBV15 and TRBJ2-7; 9 nucleotides line up with TRBD1. Germline values: CDR1 LNHNV, CDR2 YYDKDF (reference sequence). The CDR3 spans 15 residues. With V trimmed by 0 bases and J by 5 bases, 5 bases remained unmatched. The CDR3 nucleotides are TGTGCCACCAGCAGAGATGGGACAGGGAGCCACGAGCAGTACTTC. Translating gives CATSRDGTGSHEQYF. Together with reference TRBV15 and TRBJ2-7, the CDR3 gives the full variable domain: DAMVIQNPRYQVTQFGKPVTLSCSQTLNHNVMYWYQQKSSQAPKLLFHYYDKDFNNEADTPDNFQSRRPNTSFCFLDIRSPGLGDTAMYLCATSRDGTGSHEQYFGPGTRLTVT.

V usage is TRBV29-1 and J usage is TRBJ1-1, with D possibly matching TRBD1 (5 bases). The V end lost 3 bases, the J end lost 6 bases, and 17 bases lay between the germline ends. The CDR3 spans 14 residues. The V gene's germline CDR1 is SQVTM and CDR2 ANQGSEA. The CDR3: CSVDRAGRIPEAFF. The CDR3 region has the DNA TGCAGCGTTGATCGGGCAGGGAGGATCCCTGAAGCTTTCTTT.

The chain is built from TRBV9 and TRBJ1-2; D not resolved. The CDR3 consists of 13 residues. Germline V gives CDR1 SGDLS, CDR2 YYNGEE. The CDR3 bases are TGTGCTAGTTCCCGTCGGGCCCTCCCTGGCTACACCTTC. Encoded protein: CASSRRALPGYTF.

CDR3 loop: CASSLNRGGSTEAFF. The CDR3 DNA is TGCGCCAGCAGCTTAAACAGGGGAGGAAGCACTGAAGCTTTCTTT. The chain recombines TRBV5-1 with TRBJ1-1, with 7 positions matching TRBD1. Germline V gives CDR1 SGHRS, CDR2 YFSETQ. Trimming cost V 2 bases and J 4 bases; bases outside gene matches: 8. The CDR3 length is 15 residues.

The chain joins TRBV27 to TRBJ1-1; D not certain. Trimming removed 3 bases from V and 1 base from J, with 15 bases in between. Per germline, CDR1 MNHEY and CDR2 SMNVEV (reference sequence). This CDR3 is 16 amino acids long. The CDR3 nucleotides are TGTGCCAGCAGTTTTTTAGCGGCCCTGGGGAACACTGAAGCTTTCTTT. Its protein is CASSFLAALGNTEAFF.

This sequence joins TRBV20-1 and TRBJ2-1, with a weak D call TRBD2 (6 bases). The germline V gene has CDR1 DFQATT and CDR2 SNEGSKA (reference sequence). The CDR3 sequence is 15 residues long. Trimming took 0 bases from V and 4 from J, leaving 13 bases between them. The CDR3 DNA follows: TGCAGTGCTAGAGATGGGAGCGGGCTGTACAATGAGCAGTTCTTC. Its translation is CSARDGSGLYNEQFF.

The chain links TRBV29-1 to TRBJ2-7, with a tentative D call TRBD1 (5 bases). Germline CDR1 reads SQVTM; CDR2 reads ANQGSEA. V lost 7 bases to trimming and J lost 5 bases, with 15 bases between them. The CDR3 has 12 residues. Here the CDR3 DNA reads TGCAGCGCCTTGGGGCAAACCCACGAGCAGTACTTC. Its protein is CSALGQTHEQYF.

This chain joins TRBV7-9 and TRBJ1-2; D perhaps matches TRBD1 (5 bases). Germline-derived CDR1 and CDR2 are SEHNR and FQNEAQ (reference sequence). This CDR3 region has 15 residues. The germline V and J ends were trimmed by 4 bases and 8 bases, with 20 bases remaining between them. The CDR3 sequence is CASSSGRLGADGYTF. In nucleotides, the CDR3 is TGTGCCAGCAGCTCGGGACGGCTCGGGGCCGACGGCTACACCTTC.

This sequence joins TRBV23-1 and TRBJ2-7; 9 bases are a match to TRBD1. TRBV23-1 is placed among ORFs of uncertain function. The CDR3 consists of 16 residues. Unmatched junction bases numbered 10, after V lost 7 bases and J lost 0 bases. CDR3 sequence (DNA): TGCGCCAGCACCACTAATGGGACAGGGCCCTCCTACGAGCAGTACGTC. It translates to CASTTNGTGPSYEQYV.

The V call is TRBV7-2, the J call TRBJ2-7; TRBD2 might be the D (5 bases). The CDR3 is made up of 15 amino acids. The germline gives CDR1 SGHTA, CDR2 FQGNSA. Trimming pared 5 bases from V and 2 bases from J, leaving 16 bases between. CDR3 DNA sequence: TGTGCCAGCAGCCCGCGGGCGGGTCGAACCTACGAGCAGTACTTC. This translates into CASSPRAGRTYEQYF. Full variable domain (rest looked up from reference TRBV7-2 and TRBJ2-7): GAGVSQSPSNKVTEKGKDVELRCDPISGHTALYWYRQSLGQGLEFLIYFQGNSAPDKSGLPSDRFSAERTGGSVSTLTIQRTQQEDSAVYLCASSPRAGRTYEQYFGPGTRLTVT.

This sequence joins TRBV2 and TRBJ1-5, with D unresolved. From germline, CDR1 is SNHLY and CDR2 FYNNEI. The CDR3 totals 15 residues. Trimming pared 1 base from V and 0 bases from J, leaving 7 bases between. DNA for the CDR3: TGTGCCAGCAGTGAAGGAGGCAGTAGCAATCAGCCCCAGCATTTT. It specifies CASSEGGSSNQPQHF.

The chain carries TRBV5-4 and TRBJ1-1, with D uncertain. The CDR3 has 14 residues. Germline V CDR1 and CDR2: SGHNT, YYREEE (reference sequence). Trimming stripped 3 bases from V and 1 base from J, with 10 bases between. CDR3 sequence (DNA): TGTGCCAGCAGCTATGGGGTCGGGAACACTGAAGCTTTCTTT. Residues: CASSYGVGNTEAFF.